These T cell receptor beta chains were read from a single sample in a study of tumor-infiltrating lymphocytes in oesophageal squamous cell carcinoma. Each CDR3 protein gets one entry after TCRdb re-called the PCR reads with MiXCR. This table has over 9,500 distinct CDR3 sequences, roughly half appearing once. Sequencing was done on a sample of esophageal tumor tissue. Receptors were obtained from a male donor with esophageal squamous cell carcinoma. CDR3s include the opening cysteine and the closing phenylalanine or tryptophan. D genes are given only for firm matches. The listing skips clone size in some rows; elsewhere it reads once, few, many or a size class.

d_call cdr3_length j_call v_call clone_size cdr3_aa cdr3_nt
TRBD2 17 TRBJ2-7 TRBV6-2/TRBV6-3 - CASSELLSAGGSYEQYF TGTGCCAGCAGTGAACTTCTATCTGCGGGAGGCTCCTACGAGCAGTACTTC
- 17 TRBJ1-4 TRBV11-2 - CASSLNPTQGTNEKLFF TGTGCCAGCAGCTTAAACCCCACACAGGGAACTAATGAAAAACTGTTTTTT
- 13 TRBJ2-7 TRBV6-1 few CASRDDSGWEQYF TGTGCCAGCAGGGACGACTCTGGGTGGGAGCAGTACTTC
TRBD2 13 TRBJ2-7 TRBV7-2 few CASSSLAGYEQYF TGTGCCAGCAGTTCACTAGCGGGATACGAGCAGTACTTC
- 15 TRBJ2-7 TRBV28 - CASIGREAAADEQYF TGTGCCAGCATTGGCAGGGAGGCTGCTGCAGACGAGCAGTACTTC
TRBD1 15 TRBJ1-2 TRBV7-6 - CASSLWDRASYGYTF TGTGCCAGCAGCTTGTGGGACAGGGCCTCCTATGGCTACACCTTC
TRBD2 15 TRBJ2-1 TRBV6-5 once CASRLTSGGYNEQFF TGTGCCAGCAGACTTACTAGCGGGGGATACAATGAGCAGTTCTTC
TRBD2 16 TRBJ2-1 TRBV7-2 many CASSLPRVVGGNEQFF TGTGCCAGCAGCTTACCGCGAGTGGTGGGGGGGAATGAGCAGTTCTTC
- 13 TRBJ2-4 TRBV7-6 - CASSWAGGGIQYF TGTGCCAGCAGCTGGGCCGGAGGGGGCATTCAGTACTTC
TRBD1 16 TRBJ1-1 TRBV6-1 many CASRLWTGQENTEAFF TGTGCCAGCAGACTATGGACAGGGCAGGAGAACACTGAAGCTTTCTTT
- 12 TRBJ2-7 TRBV7-9 - CASSSLRYEQYF TGTGCCAGCAGCTCACTGCGGTACGAGCAGTACTTC
- 15 TRBJ2-7 TRBV7-2 - CASNSPGAGSYEQYF TGTGCCAGCAACTCCCCGGGGGCAGGGTCCTACGAGCAGTACTTC
- 13 TRBJ2-4 TRBV20-1 - CSARGGAKNIQYF TGCAGTGCTAGGGGCGGGGCCAAAAACATTCAGTACTTC
TRBD2 15 TRBJ2-7 TRBV19 many CASSPLAGLSYEQYF TGTGCCAGTAGCCCACTAGCGGGCCTATCCTACGAGCAGTACTTC
TRBD2 15 TRBJ2-3 TRBV19 - CASSPGTTSTDTQYF TGTGCCAGTAGCCCCGGGACTACTAGCACAGATACGCAGTATTTT
TRBD1 16 TRBJ1-1 TRBV7-8 medium-sized CASSLLRQGANTEAFF TGTGCCAGCAGCTTATTAAGGCAGGGGGCGAACACTGAAGCTTTCTTT
- 13 TRBJ1-2 TRBV7-4 - CASSLVGDYGYTF TGTGCCAGCAGCTTAGTGGGGGACTATGGCTACACCTTC
- 15 TRBJ1-2 TRBV6-8 - CASSYSYRVHYGYTF TGTGCCAGCAGTTACTCCTACAGGGTACACTATGGCTACACCTTC